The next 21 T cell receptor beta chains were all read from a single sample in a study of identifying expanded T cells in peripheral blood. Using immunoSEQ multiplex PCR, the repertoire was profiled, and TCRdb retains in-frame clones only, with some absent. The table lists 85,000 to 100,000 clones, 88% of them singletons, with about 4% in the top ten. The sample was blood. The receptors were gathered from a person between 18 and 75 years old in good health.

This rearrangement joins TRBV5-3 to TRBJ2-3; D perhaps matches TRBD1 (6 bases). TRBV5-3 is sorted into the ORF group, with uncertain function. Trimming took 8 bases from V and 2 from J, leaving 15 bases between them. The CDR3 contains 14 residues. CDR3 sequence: CASRLTGLTDTQYF. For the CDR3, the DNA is TGTGCCAGCAGGCTGACAGGACTCACAGATACGCAGTATTTT.

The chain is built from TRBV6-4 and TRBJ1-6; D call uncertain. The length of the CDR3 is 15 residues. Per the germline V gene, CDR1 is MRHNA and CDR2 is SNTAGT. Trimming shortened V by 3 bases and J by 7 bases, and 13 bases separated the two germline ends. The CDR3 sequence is CASSESAGGNSPLHF. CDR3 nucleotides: TGTGCCAGCAGTGAATCCGCTGGCGGGAATTCACCCCTCCACTTT.

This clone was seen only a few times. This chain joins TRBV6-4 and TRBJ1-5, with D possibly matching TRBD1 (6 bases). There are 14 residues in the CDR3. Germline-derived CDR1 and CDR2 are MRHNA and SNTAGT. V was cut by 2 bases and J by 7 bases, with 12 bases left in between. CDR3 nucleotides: TGTGCCAGCAGTGACGGTGCAGGGGCCCAGCCCCAGCATTTT. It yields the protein CASSDGAGAQPQHF.

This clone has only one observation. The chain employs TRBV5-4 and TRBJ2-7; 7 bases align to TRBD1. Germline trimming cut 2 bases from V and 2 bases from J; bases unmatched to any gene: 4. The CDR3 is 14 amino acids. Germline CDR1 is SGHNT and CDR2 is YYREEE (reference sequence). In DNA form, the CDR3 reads TGTGCCAGCAGCTTAGACAGGGATCCCTACGAGCAGTACTTC. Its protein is CASSLDRDPYEQYF.

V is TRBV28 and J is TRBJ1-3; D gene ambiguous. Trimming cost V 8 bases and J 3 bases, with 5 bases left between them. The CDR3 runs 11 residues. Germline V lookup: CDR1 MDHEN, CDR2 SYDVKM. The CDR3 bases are TGTGCCAGCTCAGTTGGAAACACCATATATTTT. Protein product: CASSVGNTIYF.

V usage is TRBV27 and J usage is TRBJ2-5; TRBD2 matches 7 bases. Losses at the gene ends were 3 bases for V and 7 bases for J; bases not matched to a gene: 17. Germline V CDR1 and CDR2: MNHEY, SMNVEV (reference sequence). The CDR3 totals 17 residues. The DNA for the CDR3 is TGTGCCAGCAGTTTTCGGGGCTCTAGCGGAGGGCAGTTGACCCAGTACTTC. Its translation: CASSFRGSSGGQLTQYF.

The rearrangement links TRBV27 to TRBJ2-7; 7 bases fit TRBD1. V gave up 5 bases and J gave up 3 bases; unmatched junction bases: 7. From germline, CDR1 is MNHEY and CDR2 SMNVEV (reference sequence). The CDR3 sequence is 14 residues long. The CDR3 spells CASSRQGAGYEQYF. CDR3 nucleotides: TGTGCCAGCAGTCGACAGGGTGCTGGCTACGAGCAGTACTTC.

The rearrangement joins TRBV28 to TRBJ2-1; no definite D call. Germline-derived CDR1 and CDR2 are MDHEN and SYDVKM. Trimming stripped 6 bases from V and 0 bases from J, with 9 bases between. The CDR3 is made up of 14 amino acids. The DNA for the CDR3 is TGTGCCAGCAGCTCCCGAAACTCCTACAATGAGCAGTTCTTC. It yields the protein CASSSRNSYNEQFF.

The CDR3 here is CASSLPQERGYTF. The CDR3 coding sequence is TGTGCCAGCAGCTTGCCCCAGGAGCGAGGCTACACCTTC. The gene calls are TRBV5-4 and TRBJ1-2; D uncertain. V was shortened by 1 base and J by 8 bases, with 12 bases between the two germline ends. This CDR3 is 13 amino acids long. Germline CDR1 reads SGHNT; CDR2 reads YYREEE (reference sequence).

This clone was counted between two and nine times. In nucleotides, the CDR3 is TGTGCCAGCAGTTCGACCGAGACACCTTATGGCTACACCTTC. This codes for CASSSTETPYGYTF. This chain links TRBV28 with TRBJ1-2, with unresolved D. The CDR3 has 14 residues. V shed 4 bases and J shed 5 bases, with 14 bases lying between them. Germline V lookup: CDR1 MDHEN, CDR2 SYDVKM.

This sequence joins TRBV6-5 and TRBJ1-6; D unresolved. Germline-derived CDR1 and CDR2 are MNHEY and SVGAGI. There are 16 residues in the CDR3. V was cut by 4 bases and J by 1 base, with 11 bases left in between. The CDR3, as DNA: TGTGCCAGCAGTTTCGAAGGCAGGTCCTATAATTCACCCCTCCACTTT. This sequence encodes CASSFEGRSYNSPLHF.

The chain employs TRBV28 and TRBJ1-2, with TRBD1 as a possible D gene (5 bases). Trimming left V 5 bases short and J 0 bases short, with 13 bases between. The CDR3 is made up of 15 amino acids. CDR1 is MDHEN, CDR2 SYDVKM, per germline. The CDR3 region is CASSVPDSSNYGYTF. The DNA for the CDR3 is TGTGCCAGCAGTGTCCCTGACAGTTCTAACTATGGCTACACCTTC.

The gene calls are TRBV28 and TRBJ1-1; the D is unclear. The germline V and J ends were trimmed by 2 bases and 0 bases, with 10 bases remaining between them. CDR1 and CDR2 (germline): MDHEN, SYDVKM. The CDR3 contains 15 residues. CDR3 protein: CASSLGAPLNTEAFF. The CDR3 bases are TGTGCCAGCAGTTTAGGCGCCCCCTTGAACACTGAAGCTTTCTTT.

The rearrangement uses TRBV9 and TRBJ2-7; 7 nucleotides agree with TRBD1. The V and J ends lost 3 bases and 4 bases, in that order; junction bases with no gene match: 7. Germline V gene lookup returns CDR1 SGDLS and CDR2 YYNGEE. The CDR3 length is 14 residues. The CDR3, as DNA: TGTGCCAGCAGCGGACAGGGCAGGGGGTACGAGCAGTACTTC. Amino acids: CASSGQGRGYEQYF.

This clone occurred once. In nucleotides, the CDR3 is TGTGCCAGCAGTCCTAATAGCGGGGGGGGGTACGAGCAGTACTTC. This translates into CASSPNSGGGYEQYF. V gene TRBV6-5 combines with J gene TRBJ2-7; TRBD2 matches 11 bases. V dropped 5 bases and J dropped 4; count of bases not matched to a gene: 7. CDR1 is MNHEY, CDR2 SVGAGI, per germline. This CDR3 region has 15 residues.

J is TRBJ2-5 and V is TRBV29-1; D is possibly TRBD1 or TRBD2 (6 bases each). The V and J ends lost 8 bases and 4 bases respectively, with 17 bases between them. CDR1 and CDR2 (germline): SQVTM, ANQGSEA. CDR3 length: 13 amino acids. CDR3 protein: CSTQGRGPETQYF. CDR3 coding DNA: TGCAGCACCCAGGGGCGGGGTCCAGAGACCCAGTACTTC.

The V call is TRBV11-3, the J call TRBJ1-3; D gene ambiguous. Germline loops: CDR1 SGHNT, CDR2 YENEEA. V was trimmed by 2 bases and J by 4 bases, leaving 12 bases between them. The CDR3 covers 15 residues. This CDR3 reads CASSLSGTRGNTIYF. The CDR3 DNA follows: TGTGCCAGCAGCTTATCGGGCACAAGAGGAAACACCATATATTTT.

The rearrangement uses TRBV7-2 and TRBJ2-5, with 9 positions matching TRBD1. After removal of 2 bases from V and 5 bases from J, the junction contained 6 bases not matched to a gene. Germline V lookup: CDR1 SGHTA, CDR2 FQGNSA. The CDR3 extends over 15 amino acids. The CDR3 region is CASSLRGQGWETQYF. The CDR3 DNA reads TGTGCCAGCAGCTTAAGGGGACAGGGTTGGGAGACCCAGTACTTC.

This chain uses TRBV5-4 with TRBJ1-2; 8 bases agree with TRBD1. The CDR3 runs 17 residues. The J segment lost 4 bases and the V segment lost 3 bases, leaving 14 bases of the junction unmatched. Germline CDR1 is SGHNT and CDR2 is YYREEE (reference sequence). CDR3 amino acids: CASSSEQGGAAPYGYTF. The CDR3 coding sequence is TGTGCCAGCAGCTCAGAACAGGGGGGAGCGGCCCCCTATGGCTACACCTTC.

CDR3 in amino acids: CASSQDLWKPQHF. The CDR3 DNA sequence: TGCGCCAGCAGCCAAGATTTATGGAAGCCCCAGCATTTT. The rearrangement joins TRBV4-3 to TRBJ1-5; D unresolved. The CDR3 runs to 13 residues. The germline V gene has CDR1 LGHNA and CDR2 YSLEER. Trimming left V 0 bases short and J 8 bases short, with 8 bases between.

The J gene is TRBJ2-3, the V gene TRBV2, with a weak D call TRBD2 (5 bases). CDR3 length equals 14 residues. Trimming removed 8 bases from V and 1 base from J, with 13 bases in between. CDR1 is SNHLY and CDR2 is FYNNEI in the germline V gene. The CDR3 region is CASAGLFGTDTQYF. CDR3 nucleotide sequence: TGTGCCAGCGCCGGACTTTTCGGCACAGATACGCAGTATTTT.